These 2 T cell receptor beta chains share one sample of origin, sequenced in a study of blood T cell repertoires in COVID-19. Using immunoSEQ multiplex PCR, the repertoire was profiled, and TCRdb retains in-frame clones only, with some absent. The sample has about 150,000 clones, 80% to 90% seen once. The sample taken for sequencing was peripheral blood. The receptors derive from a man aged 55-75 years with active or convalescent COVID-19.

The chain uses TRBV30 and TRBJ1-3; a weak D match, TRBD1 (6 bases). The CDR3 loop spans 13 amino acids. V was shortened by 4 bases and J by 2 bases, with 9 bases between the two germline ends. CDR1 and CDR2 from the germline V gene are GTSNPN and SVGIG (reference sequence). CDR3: CAWNKGAGNTIYF. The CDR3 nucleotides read TGTGCCTGGAATAAGGGGGCTGGAAACACCATATATTTT.

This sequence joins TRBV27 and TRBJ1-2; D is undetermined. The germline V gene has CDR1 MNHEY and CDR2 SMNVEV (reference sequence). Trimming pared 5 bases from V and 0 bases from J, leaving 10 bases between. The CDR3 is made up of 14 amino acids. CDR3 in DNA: TGTGCCAGCAGTAACAGCTTCACTAACTATGGCTACACCTTC. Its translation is CASSNSFTNYGYTF.